This T cell receptor (beta chain) is from a study of vaccination effects on CD4 cells after COVID-19. Study as a whole: Post-vaccine sampling took place a median of 72 days after the second dose. Overall study results and limits: Substantial clonal contraction characterized both infection- and vaccine-induced clones late after vaccination.

TCRdb's copy holds only in-frame clones and misses some; the assay was immunoSEQ multiplex PCR. The table shows some 30,000 clones, with roughly four fifths occurring only once. Under the ViraFEST assay, PBMC were stimulated with viral peptide pools so that antigen-specific CD4+ T cells expanded. Sequencing was performed afterwards. It was after roughly 11 days of culture that CD4+ T cells were isolated. All study participants received two doses of BNT162b2 or mRNA-1273 vaccine. PBMC cultures contained around 2 million cells per well, approximately 10 IU/ml IL-2 and around 9.9 ug/ml peptides. IL-2 medium supplanted half the medium on days 3 and 7. This clone came up a few times. Its specificity is not known. V was cut by 7 bases and J by 4 bases, with 11 bases left in between. The CDR3 length is 13 residues. Germline V gene sequence: CDR1 LNHDA, CDR2 SQIVND (reference sequence).

The V gene is TRBV19, the J gene TRBJ1-5; a weak D match, TRBD1 (5 bases). Specimen: CD4+ T cells from PBMCs cultured with HCoV-229E spike peptides, collected after COVID-19 vaccination. This receptor was obtained from a human donor who received a COVID-19 vaccine. The DNA for the CDR3 is TGTGCCAGTAATTCAGGGTTAAATCAGCCCCAGCATTTT. Translating gives CASNSGLNQPQHF.